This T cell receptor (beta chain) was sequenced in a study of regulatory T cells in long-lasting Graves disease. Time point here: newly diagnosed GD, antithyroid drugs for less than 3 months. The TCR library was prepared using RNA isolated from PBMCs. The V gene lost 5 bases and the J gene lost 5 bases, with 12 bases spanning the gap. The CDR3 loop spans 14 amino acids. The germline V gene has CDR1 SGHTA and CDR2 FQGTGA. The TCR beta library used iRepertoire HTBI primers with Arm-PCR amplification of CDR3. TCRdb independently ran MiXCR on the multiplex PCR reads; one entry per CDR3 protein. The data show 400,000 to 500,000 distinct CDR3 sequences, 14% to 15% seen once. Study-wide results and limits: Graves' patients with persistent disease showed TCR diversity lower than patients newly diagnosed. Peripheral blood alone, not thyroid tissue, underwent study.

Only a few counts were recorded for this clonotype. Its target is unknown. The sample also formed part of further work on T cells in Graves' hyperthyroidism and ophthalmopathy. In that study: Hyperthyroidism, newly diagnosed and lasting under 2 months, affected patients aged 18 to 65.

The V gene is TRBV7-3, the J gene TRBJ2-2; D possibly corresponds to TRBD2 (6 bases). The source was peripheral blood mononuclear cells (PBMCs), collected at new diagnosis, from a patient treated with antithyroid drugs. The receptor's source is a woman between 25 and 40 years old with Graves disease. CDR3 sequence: CASSPPGETGELFF. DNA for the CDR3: TGTGCCAGCAGCCCCCCGGGGGAGACCGGGGAGCTGTTTTTT.